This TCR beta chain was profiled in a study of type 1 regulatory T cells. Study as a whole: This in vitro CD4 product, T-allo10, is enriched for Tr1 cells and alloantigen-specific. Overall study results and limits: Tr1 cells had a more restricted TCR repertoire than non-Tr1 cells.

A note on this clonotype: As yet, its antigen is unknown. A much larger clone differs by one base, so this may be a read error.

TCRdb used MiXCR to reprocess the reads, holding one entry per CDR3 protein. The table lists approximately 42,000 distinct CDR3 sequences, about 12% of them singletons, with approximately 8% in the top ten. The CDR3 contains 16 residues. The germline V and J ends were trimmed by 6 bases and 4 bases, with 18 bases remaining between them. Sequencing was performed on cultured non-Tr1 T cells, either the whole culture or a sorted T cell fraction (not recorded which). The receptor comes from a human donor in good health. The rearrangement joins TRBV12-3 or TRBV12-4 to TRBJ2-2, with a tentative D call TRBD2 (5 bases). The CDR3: CASRPRKRSSTGELFF. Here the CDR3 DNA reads TGTGCCAGCAGGCCCCGTAAGCGGTCGAGCACCGGGGAGCTGTTTTTT.